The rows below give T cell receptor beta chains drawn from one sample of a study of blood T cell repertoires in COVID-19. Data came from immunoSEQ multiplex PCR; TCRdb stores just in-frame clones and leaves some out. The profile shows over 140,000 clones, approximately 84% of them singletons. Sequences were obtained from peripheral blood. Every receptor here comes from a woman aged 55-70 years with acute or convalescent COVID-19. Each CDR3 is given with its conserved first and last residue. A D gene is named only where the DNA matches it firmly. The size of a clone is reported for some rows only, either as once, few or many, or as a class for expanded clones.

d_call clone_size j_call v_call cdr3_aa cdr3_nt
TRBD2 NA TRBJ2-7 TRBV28 CASTTGTSGVLLTYEQYF TGTGCCAGCACCACCGGGACTAGCGGGGTCCTACTAACCTACGAGCAGTACTTC
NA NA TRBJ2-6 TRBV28 CASSVPGLPRPRGANVLTF TGTGCCAGCAGTGTACCGGGACTCCCTCGGCCGCGTGGGGCCAACGTCCTGACTTTC
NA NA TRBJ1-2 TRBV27 CASSLSWTEEYGYTF TGTGCCAGCAGTCTGAGCTGGACAGAAGAGTATGGCTACACCTTC
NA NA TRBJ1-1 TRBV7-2 CASSLRPGENTEAFF TGTGCCAGCAGCTTAAGGCCGGGGGAAAACACTGAAGCTTTCTTT
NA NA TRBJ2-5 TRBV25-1 CASSEYGGEETQYF TGTGCCAGCAGTGAATATGGAGGGGAAGAGACCCAGTACTTC
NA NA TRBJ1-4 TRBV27 CASSHDTGSEKLFF TGTGCCAGCAGTCATGATACCGGGAGCGAAAAACTGTTTTTT
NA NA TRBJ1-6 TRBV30 CAWSVTRFNSPLHF TGTGCCTGGAGTGTAACGCGTTTTAATTCACCCCTCCACTTT
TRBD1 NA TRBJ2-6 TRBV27 CASSSDRGAGANVLTF TGTGCCAGCAGTTCCGACAGGGGAGCTGGGGCCAACGTCCTGACTTTC
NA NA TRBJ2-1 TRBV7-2 CASSLGFSNEQFF TGTGCCAGCAGCTTAGGGTTTAGCAATGAGCAGTTCTTC
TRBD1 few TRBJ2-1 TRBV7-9 CASSLTRTGPWEQFF TGTGCCAGCAGCTTAACCAGGACAGGGCCCTGGGAGCAGTTCTTC
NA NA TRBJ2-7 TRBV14 CASSLTPGSEQYF TGTGCCAGCAGCTTAACCCCGGGAAGCGAGCAGTACTTC
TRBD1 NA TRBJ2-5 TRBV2 CASKITGEETQYF TGTGCCAGCAAGATCACAGGGGAAGAGACCCAGTACTTC
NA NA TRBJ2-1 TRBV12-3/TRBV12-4 CASSLDYDNEQFF TGTGCCAGCAGTTTAGACTACGACAATGAGCAGTTCTTC
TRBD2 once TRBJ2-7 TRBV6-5 CASSYVAGVGEQYF TGTGCCAGCAGTTACGTAGCGGGAGTGGGCGAGCAGTACTTC
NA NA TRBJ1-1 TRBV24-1 CATSATGNTEAFF TGTGCCACCAGCGCAACGGGGAACACTGAAGCTTTCTTT
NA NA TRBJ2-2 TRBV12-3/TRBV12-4 CASSLGGGELFF TGTGCCAGCAGTTTAGGAGGAGGGGAGCTGTTTTTT
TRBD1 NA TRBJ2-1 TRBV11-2 CASSKQDREGYNEQFF TGTGCCAGCAGCAAACAAGACAGGGAAGGGTACAATGAGCAGTTCTTC
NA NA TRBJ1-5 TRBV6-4 CASTSDRDSNQPQHF TGTGCCAGCACCTCGGACAGAGATAGCAATCAGCCCCAGCATTTT
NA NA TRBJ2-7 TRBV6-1 CASSAVDSSYEQYF TGTGCCAGCAGTGCCGTCGACAGTTCCTACGAGCAGTACTTC
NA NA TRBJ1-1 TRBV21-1 CASSNGAAGPQDTEAFF TGTGCCAGCAGCAATGGGGCAGCGGGCCCCCAGGACACTGAAGCTTTCTTT
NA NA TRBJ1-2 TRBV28 CASSREFNPRYGYTF TGTGCCAGCAGTAGGGAGTTTAACCCTAGATATGGCTACACCTTC
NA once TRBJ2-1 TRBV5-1 CASSLGQGINYNEQFF TGCGCCAGCAGCTTGGGTCAGGGGATAAACTACAATGAGCAGTTCTTC
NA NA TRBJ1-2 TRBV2 CASSVQGNYGYTF TGTGCCAGCAGTGTACAGGGAAACTATGGCTACACCTTC
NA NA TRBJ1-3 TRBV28 CASSLGSSGNTIYF TGTGCCAGCAGTTTGGGCAGCTCTGGAAACACCATATATTTT
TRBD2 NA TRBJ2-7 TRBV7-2 CASSLAGTREYEQYF TGTGCCAGCAGCTTAGCCGGGACTAGGGAATACGAGCAGTACTTC
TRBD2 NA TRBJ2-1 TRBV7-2 CASSLRLAGNEQFF TGTGCCAGCAGCCTGAGACTAGCGGGCAATGAGCAGTTCTTC
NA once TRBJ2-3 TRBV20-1 CSASGHLEQDTQYF TGCAGTGCTAGTGGGCACCTCGAACAAGATACGCAGTATTTT
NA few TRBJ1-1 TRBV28 CASRPHGGHTEAFF TGTGCCAGCAGACCCCACGGGGGACACACTGAAGCTTTCTTT
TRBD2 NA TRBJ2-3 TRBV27 CASSTSGRSTDTQYF TGTGCCAGCAGTACTAGCGGGAGGAGCACAGATACGCAGTATTTT
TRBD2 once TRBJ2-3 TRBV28 CASSMTSGRVSGTDTQYF TGTGCCAGCAGTATGACTAGCGGGAGGGTATCTGGCACAGATACGCAGTATTTT
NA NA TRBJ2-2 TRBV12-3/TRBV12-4 CASGTFRTGELFF TGTGCCAGCGGGACATTTCGCACCGGGGAGCTGTTTTTT
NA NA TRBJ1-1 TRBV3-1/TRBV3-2 CASSQVAGGMNTEAFF TGTGCCAGCAGCCAAGTTGCTGGGGGGATGAACACTGAAGCTTTCTTT
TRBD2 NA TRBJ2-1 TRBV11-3 CASSTTAGGLGEQFF TGTGCCAGCAGCACGACAGCGGGAGGGTTAGGCGAGCAGTTCTTC
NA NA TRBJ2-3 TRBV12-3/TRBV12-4 CASSSGTDTQYF TGTGCCAGCAGTTCGGGCACAGATACGCAGTATTTT
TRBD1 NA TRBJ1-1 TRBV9 CASSVRRDRGQAFF TGTGCCAGCAGCGTAAGACGGGACAGGGGACAAGCTTTCTTT
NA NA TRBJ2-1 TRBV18 CASSPYSDASSYNEQFF TGTGCCAGCTCACCCTATAGCGATGCAAGCTCCTACAATGAGCAGTTCTTC
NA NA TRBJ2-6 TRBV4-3 CASSQESGSGANVLTF TGCGCCAGCAGCCAAGAATCCGGCTCTGGGGCCAACGTCCTGACTTTC
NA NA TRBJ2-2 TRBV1 CTSSRELAGFYTGELFF TGCACCAGCAGCCGTGAACTAGCGGGCTTCTACACCGGGGAGCTGTTTTTT
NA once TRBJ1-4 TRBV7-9 CASSPRAVSAGEKLFF TGTGCCAGCAGCCCGAGGGCTGTCTCGGCTGGTGAAAAACTGTTTTTT
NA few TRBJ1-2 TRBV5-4 CASSLAARANYGYTF TGTGCCAGCAGCTTGGCCGCCAGGGCCAACTATGGCTACACCTTC
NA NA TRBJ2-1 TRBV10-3 CAISATGFSYNEQFF TGTGCCATCAGTGCAACAGGGTTCTCCTACAATGAGCAGTTCTTC
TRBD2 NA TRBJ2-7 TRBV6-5 CASRLAGGLSYEQYF TGTGCCAGCAGACTAGCGGGCGGCCTCTCCTACGAGCAGTACTTC
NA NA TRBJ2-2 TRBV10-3 CAISETGTGEDGELFF TGTGCCATCAGTGAGACCGGGACGGGGGAGGACGGGGAGCTGTTTTTT
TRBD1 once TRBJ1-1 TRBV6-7 CASSQTGGERNTEAFF TGTGCCAGCAGCCAGACAGGGGGAGAGCGGAACACTGAAGCTTTCTTT
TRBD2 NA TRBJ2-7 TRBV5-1 CASSLDLAGGGEQYF TGCGCCAGCAGCTTGGACCTCGCGGGAGGAGGTGAGCAGTACTTC
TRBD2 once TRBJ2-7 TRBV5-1 CASSFGTSGLYEQYF TGCGCCAGCAGCTTCGGGACTAGCGGTCTGTACGAGCAGTACTTC
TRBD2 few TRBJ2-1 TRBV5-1 CASSGPSGTGYNEQFF TGCGCCAGCAGCGGGCCTAGCGGGACGGGGTACAATGAGCAGTTCTTC
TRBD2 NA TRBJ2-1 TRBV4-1 CASSQEVLAGGGGDEQFF TGCGCCAGCAGCCAAGAGGTTCTAGCGGGAGGAGGAGGGGATGAGCAGTTCTTC
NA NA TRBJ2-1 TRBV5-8 CASSRYQGGEQFF TGTGCCAGCAGCAGATATCAGGGTGGTGAGCAGTTCTTC
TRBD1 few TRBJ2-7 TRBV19 CASSIYRGTYEQYF TGTGCCAGTAGTATTTACAGGGGGACCTACGAGCAGTACTTC
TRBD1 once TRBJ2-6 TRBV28 CASSLSDRAGANVLTF TGTGCCAGCAGTTTAAGTGACAGGGCTGGGGCCAACGTCCTGACTTTC
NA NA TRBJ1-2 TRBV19 CASIATGVYGYTF TGTGCCAGTATCGCCACAGGAGTCTATGGCTACACCTTC
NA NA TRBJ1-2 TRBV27 CASSLSTDYGYTF TGTGCCAGCAGTTTATCAACGGACTATGGCTACACCTTC
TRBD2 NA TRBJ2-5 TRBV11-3 CASSLGASGGETQYF TGTGCCAGCAGCTTAGGTGCTAGCGGAGGGGAGACCCAGTACTTC
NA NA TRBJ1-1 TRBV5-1 CASSTEQGNGAEAFF TGCGCCAGCAGCACCGAACAGGGAAACGGTGCTGAAGCTTTCTTT